Below, 9 T cell receptor beta chains from the same sample are listed, as sequenced in a study of T cell clusters in autoimmune cytopenias. TRB was amplified by touch-down multiplex PCR, primer pools A and B combined. Following a re-call of the multiplex PCR reads, TCRdb has one entry per CDR3 protein and lacks DNA. The table lists several hundred distinct CDR3 sequences. Each sample's input was about 250 ng genomic DNA, some 38,000 genome equivalents. This sample also appeared in a second study, on T cell repertoires in aging, cancer and after chemotherapy.

Material for sequencing was peripheral blood. All receptors derive from a human donor with an autoimmune cytopenia or autoimmune hepatitis (not recorded which).

In terms of frequency, this clonotype is large. V gene TRBV19 combines with J gene TRBJ1-5. This CDR3 region has 15 residues. Germline lookup yields CDR1 LNHDA and CDR2 SQIVND (reference sequence). CDR3 amino acids: CASSIGGGLHQPQHF.

This clonotype registers medium-sized (0.01 to 0.1%) by frequency. V and J are TRBV20-1 and TRBJ2-7; with no DNA, the TCRdb D assignment of TRBD2 cannot be verified. Per the germline V gene, CDR1 is DFQATT and CDR2 is SNEGSKA (reference sequence). There are 13 residues in the CDR3. The CDR3 sequence: CSVTGLAGYEQYF.

In terms of frequency, this clonotype is medium-sized. V is TRBV20-1 and J is TRBJ2-1; TCRdb returns TRBD2, unconfirmable since there is no DNA. The CDR3 is made up of 15 amino acids. Germline CDR1 is DFQATT and CDR2 is SNEGSKA (reference sequence). The chain's CDR3 is CSAPGPSGSTNEQFF.

The chain uses TRBV10-3 and TRBJ2-1; absent DNA, TCRdb's TRBD1 call cannot be checked. Germline V lookup: CDR1 ENHRY, CDR2 SYGVKD. This CDR3 is built from 15 residues. The CDR3 loop is CASRRGQGTYNEQFF.

According to its frequency, this clonotype is medium-sized. The chain combines TRBV4-1 with TRBJ1-6; TCRdb selects TRBD1, and the lack of DNA leaves this call unchecked. This CDR3 comprises 13 residues. Germline CDR1 MGHRA, CDR2 YSYEKL. The CDR3 loop reads CASSQWTGQPLHF.

Measured by frequency, this clonotype is medium-sized. The chain joins TRBV6-1 to TRBJ1-2; no DNA is available, so the TRBD1 call from TCRdb remains unchecked. The CDR3 totals 14 residues. The germline V gene encodes CDR1 MNHNS and CDR2 SASEGT. The CDR3 spells CASSDNRGLYGYTF.

Its frequency marks this clonotype as medium-sized. The chain links TRBV9 to TRBJ1-2. Looked up from germline, CDR1 is SGDLS and CDR2 is YYNGEE. The CDR3 consists of 13 residues. The chain's CDR3 is CASSVGGDYGYTF.

This chain links TRBV25-1 with TRBJ2-1; without DNA, the TCRdb call of TRBD1 cannot be checked. The CDR3 consists of 15 residues. Per the germline V gene, CDR1 is MGHDK and CDR2 is SYGVNS. The CDR3 here is CASSTGAPSYNEQFF. Full variable domain (outside the CDR3, taken from reference TRBV25-1 and TRBJ2-1): EADIYQTPRYLVIGTGKKITLECSQTMGHDKMYWYQQDPGMELHLIHYSYGVNSTEKGDLSSESTVSRIRTEHFPLTLESARPSHTSQYLCASSTGAPSYNEQFFGPGTRLTVL.

This clonotype is classed as medium-sized (0.01 to 0.1%) by frequency. The rearrangement links TRBV19 to TRBJ2-1; TCRdb designates TRBD2, a call that cannot be tested without DNA. Germline assignment: CDR1 LNHDA and CDR2 SQIVND (reference sequence). CDR3 length equals 14 residues. CDR3 amino acids: CASSVSGSLNEQFF.